This TCR beta chain was recorded in a study of identical twins. General study findings and limits: Modelling approaches yielded underestimates of out-of-frame TCR alpha sharing between monozygotic twins. Beta out-of-frame sequences showed weaker excess sharing between twins. For cord blood, abundant beta clonotypes had fewer insertions, unlike memory repertoires, which showed none.

TCRdb itself ran the 5' RACE reads through MiXCR, one entry per CDR3 protein. The sample consists of hundreds of thousands of distinct CDR3 sequences, 9% to 15% of them appearing once. The CDR3 consists of 14 residues. Losses at the gene ends were 8 bases for V and 7 bases for J; bases not matched to a gene: 7. Germline V gene data show CDR1 as MDHEN and CDR2 as SYDVKM. This clonotype was observed many times. The antigen remains unidentified. These same data were also listed under a study on yellow fever vaccine responses in identical twins. That report adds: Twins reportedly appeared to share part of their vaccine T cell response while keeping part individual.

Sequencing was carried out using PBMCs. The source of this sequence is a woman younger than 35 in good health. The chain has TRBV28 and TRBJ1-6, with 8 bases that match TRBD1. In DNA form, the CDR3 reads TGTGCCAGCTTAATGCGGACAGGGAATTCACCCCTCCACTTT. This gives the protein CASLMRTGNSPLHF.